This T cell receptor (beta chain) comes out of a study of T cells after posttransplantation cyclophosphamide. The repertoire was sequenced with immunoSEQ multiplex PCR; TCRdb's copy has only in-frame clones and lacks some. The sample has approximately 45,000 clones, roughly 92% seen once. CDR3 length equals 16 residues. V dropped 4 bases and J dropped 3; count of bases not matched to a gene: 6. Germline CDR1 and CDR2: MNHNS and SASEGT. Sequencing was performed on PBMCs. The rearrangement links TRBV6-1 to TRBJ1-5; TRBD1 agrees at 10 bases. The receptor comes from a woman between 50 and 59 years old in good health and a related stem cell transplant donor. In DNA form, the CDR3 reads TGTGCCAGCAGTGGGCGGGACAGGGGCTACAATCAGCCCCAGCATTTT. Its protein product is CASSGRDRGYNQPQHF.